This T cell receptor (beta chain) is drawn from a study of T cell repertoires in cytomegalovirus infection. Overall study context: It can be stated that public TCR beta signatures indicated CMV infection as well as a matching HLA type. Findings and limits, study-wide: There were HLA-C-restricted CMV-specific TCR beta clonotypes dominating the ex vivo response.

TCRdb ran MiXCR on the reads and lists one entry per CDR3 protein. In the table there are 500,000 to 600,000 distinct CDR3 sequences, about 17% of which are singletons. The length of the CDR3 is 15 residues. CDR1 and CDR2 (germline): MDHEN, SYDVKM. In its sample, this clonotype was seen once. What it binds is unknown. One junction end does not reproduce the germline sequence, and a read error may be involved. The specimen was CD8+ T cells from PBMCs. This receptor was identified in a human donor in good health (CMV status not recorded). Some clones in this sample may be carry-over from other donors' samples. The J gene is TRBJ2-7, the V gene TRBV28; TRBD2 matches 7 bases. CDR3 loop: CDSSGSSGLSYEQYF. In nucleotides, the CDR3 is TGTGACAGCAGTGGGAGTAGCGGGCTCTCCTACGAGCAGTACTTC.